This TCR beta chain was recovered during a study of blood T cells in healthy people across ages. Study context: In model experiments, template switching was able to capture about one barcoded beta molecule for every two T cells that were present.

A second 7 to 11 cycle PCR used barcoded and J-beta primers. TCRdb fed the 5' RACE reads into MiXCR, producing one record per CDR3 protein. The sample lists about 1.1 million distinct CDR3 sequences, 35% to 45% occurring once. The length of the CDR3 is 12 residues. Trimming at V came to 7 bases and at J to 5 bases, leaving 4 bases not matched to a gene. The source of this sequence is a man aged 18 to 29 in good health. The chain joins TRBV12-3 or TRBV12-4 to TRBJ1-1; TRBD1 agrees at 7 bases. The source material was blood. The CDR3 region has the DNA TGTGCCAGCAACGCACAGGGGACTGAAGCTTTCTTT. The encoded protein is CASNAQGTEAFF.